This TCR beta chain was sequenced in a study of cytomegalovirus exposure and HLA in healthy donors. With 60 Vbeta and 13 Jbeta primers, the PCR was carried out. Using immunoSEQ multiplex PCR, the repertoire was profiled, and TCRdb retains in-frame clones only, with some absent. The sample yields 130,000 to 150,000 clones, 75% to 80% seen once. The study, taken as a whole, reports: Further analysis, carried out later, found HLA-associated TCR beta chains more clonally expanded than equally common other chains.

Details on this clone: Its specificity is not known.

V gave up 1 base and J gave up 8 bases, with 9 bases separating them. The CDR3 has 13 residues. CDR1 GTSNPN and CDR2 SVGIG come from the germline V gene (reference sequence). Regarding donors, all were healthy bone marrow donors. This TCR was sampled from a woman under 30 in good health and CMV-seropositive. Specimen: PBMCs. The rearrangement links TRBV30 to TRBJ1-6; D unresolved. CDR3 in amino acids: CAWSARGDSPLHF. The CDR3 region has the DNA TGTGCCTGGAGTGCCCGAGGAGATTCACCCCTCCACTTT. Together with reference TRBV30 and TRBJ1-6, the CDR3 gives the full variable domain: SQTIHQWPATLVQPVGSPLSLECTVEGTSNPNLYWYRQAAGRGLQLLFYSVGIGQISSEVPQNLSASRPQDRQFILSSKKLLLSDSGFYLCAWSARGDSPLHFGNGTRLTVT.